Following are 6 T cell receptor beta chains from one sample sequenced in a study of blood T cell repertoires in COVID-19. Profiling relied on immunoSEQ multiplex PCR, and the TCRdb table lists in-frame clones only, not all of them. The table includes roughly 250,000 clones, about 87% detected once. The material sequenced was peripheral blood. The receptors were sampled from a human donor in a cohort sampled during active COVID-19.

The chain employs TRBV7-2 and TRBJ2-3; a possible D gene is TRBD2 (6 bases). Germline V gene lookup returns CDR1 SGHTA and CDR2 FQGNSA. V was trimmed by 5 bases and J by 5 bases, leaving 14 bases between them. This CDR3 has 14 residues. The CDR3 sequence: CASSPYPGGDTQYF. The CDR3 nucleotides read TGTGCCAGCAGCCCATACCCCGGGGGAGATACGCAGTATTTT.

The rearrangement joins TRBV7-2 to TRBJ2-6; 10 nucleotides line up with TRBD1. This CDR3 has 17 amino acids. Germline CDR1 reads SGHTA; CDR2 reads FQGNSA. The V gene end was trimmed by 4 bases and the J gene end by 4 bases; junction bases not matched to a gene: 7. The CDR3 loop reads CASSSIGTGEGANVLTF. In nucleotides, the CDR3 is TGTGCCAGCAGCTCAATCGGGACAGGGGAAGGGGCCAACGTCCTGACTTTC.

The V gene is TRBV6-2 or TRBV6-3, the J gene TRBJ2-5; the D gene is possibly TRBD1 (5 bases). V lost 5 bases to trimming and J lost 7 bases, with 14 bases between them. Germline CDR1 reads MNHEY; CDR2 reads SVGEGT. The CDR3 loop spans 13 amino acids. CDR3 sequence: CASSQGQTGTQYF. CDR3 nucleotide sequence: TGTGCCAGCAGTCAAGGACAAACAGGGACCCAGTACTTC.

The chain couples TRBV5-6 to TRBJ2-1; D is perhaps TRBD2 (6 bases). Germline-derived CDR1 and CDR2 are SGHDT and YYEEEE. V lost 1 base and J lost 8, with 16 bases in between. This CDR3 comprises 15 residues. The CDR3 here is CASSLWGVRRDEQFF. CDR3 nucleotide sequence: TGTGCCAGCAGCTTGTGGGGGGTCCGACGGGATGAGCAGTTCTTC. The variable domain in full, completed from reference TRBV5-6 and TRBJ2-1, reads DAGVTQSPTHLIKTRGQQVTLRCSPKSGHDTVSWYQQALGQGPQFIFQYYEEEERQRGNFPDRFSGHQFPNYSSELNVNALLLGDSALYLCASSLWGVRRDEQFFGPGTRLTVL.

The rearrangement joins TRBV5-4 to TRBJ1-1; D call uncertain. Germline V gene lookup returns CDR1 SGHNT and CDR2 YYREEE (reference sequence). Trimming removed 0 bases at V and 0 bases at J, with 9 bases between. This CDR3 comprises 15 residues. CDR3 coding DNA: TGTGCCAGCAGCTTGGTTGAACACATGAACACTGAAGCTTTCTTT. This codes for CASSLVEHMNTEAFF. Full variable domain (rest looked up from reference TRBV5-4 and TRBJ1-1): ETGVTQSPTHLIKTRGQQVTLRCSSQSGHNTVSWYQQALGQGPQFIFQYYREEENGRGNFPPRFSGLQFPNYSSELNVNALELDDSALYLCASSLVEHMNTEAFFGQGTRLTVV.

This clone is medium-sized within its sample. J is TRBJ1-2 and V is TRBV12-3 or TRBV12-4; TRBD1 matches 11 bases. Trimming took 5 bases from V and 14 from J; bases not matched to a gene: 10. The CDR3 covers 13 residues. CDR3 in amino acids: CASSPSGTGGLTF. CDR3 in DNA: TGTGCCAGCAGTCCCTCCGGGACAGGGGGTCTAACCTTC.